This TCR beta chain was profiled in a study of response to subunit inactivated influenza vaccine. Using its own MiXCR run on the RT-PCR reads, TCRdb lists one record per CDR3 protein. This sample has fewer than 200,000 distinct CDR3 sequences, with roughly 8.7% found just once. Turning to this clonotype: Its specificity is not known.

Study-wide results and caveats: The authors put forward the suggestion that each seasonal influenza vaccination may bring in only a limited number of new T cells.

The CDR3 length is 16 residues. With 0 bases removed from V and 0 bases from J, the gap between germline ends came to 15 bases. CDR1 is DFQATT and CDR2 is SNEGSKA in the germline V gene (reference sequence). The sample here was non-naive T cells sorted from PBMCs, taken on the day of vaccination. The sequence was collected from a man aged 45-65 years who received an inactivated influenza vaccine. The chain joins TRBV20-1 to TRBJ2-7; TRBD1 might be the D (5 bases). The CDR3, as DNA: TGCAGTGCTAGAGATCGTAGGGGTTTTAGCTCCTACGAGCAGTACTTC. Its translation is CSARDRRGFSSYEQYF.